These 32 T cell receptor beta chains originate from one sample sequenced in a study of CD8 T cells in Susac syndrome. The RNA input was roughly 0.45 to 1 ug, and it was reverse transcribed with random hexamers. TCRdb redid the calling of the immunoSEQ multiplex PCR reads with MiXCR, one entry per CDR3 protein. The sample includes roughly 200,000 distinct CDR3 sequences, approximately 95% of them seen just once. Material for sequencing was CD4+ T cells from PBMCs. The receptors come from a human donor with multiple sclerosis.

The CDR3 bases are TGCGCCAGCAGCTCCCAGGGACAGGGGGCGTATGAGCAGTTCTTC. It yields the protein CASSSQGQGAYEQFF. This rearrangement joins TRBV5-1 to TRBJ2-1; TRBD1 matches at 12 bases. CDR3 length: 15 residues. The trim removed 3 bases at V and 8 bases at J, leaving 6 bases unmatched. Germline V gives CDR1 SGHRS, CDR2 YFSETQ.

V gene TRBV10-2 combines with J gene TRBJ2-3; 7 bases fit TRBD2. In germline, CDR1 is WSHSY, CDR2 SAAADI. V was pared by 3 bases and J by 7 bases, with 4 bases of the junction left unmatched. CDR3 length: 13 amino acids. The DNA for the CDR3 is TGCGCCAGCAGTGAAAAGCGGGGAAATACGCAGTATTTT. Translation: CASSEKRGNTQYF.

The chain recombines TRBV20-1 with TRBJ1-2; 12 bases map to TRBD1. V shed 5 bases, J shed 6 bases, and the junction held 10 bases outside the gene matches. This CDR3 has 15 amino acids. The germline V gene encodes CDR1 DFQATT and CDR2 SNEGSKA (reference sequence). CDR3 sequence reads: CSASRDRGQVNGYTF. CDR3 in DNA: TGCAGTGCTTCCCGGGACAGGGGGCAGGTGAATGGCTACACCTTC.

V is TRBV27 and J is TRBJ1-2, with 7 bases lining up with TRBD1. The CDR3 has 13 amino acids. The V and J ends lost 8 bases and 3 bases, in that order; junction bases with no gene match: 6. Germline lookup yields CDR1 MNHEY and CDR2 SMNVEV (reference sequence). The CDR3 here is CASGRTGDYGYTF. The CDR3 DNA reads TGTGCCAGCGGCCGGACAGGCGACTATGGCTACACCTTC.

The rearrangement joins TRBV18 to TRBJ1-2; D unclear. V shed 3 bases and J shed 7 bases, with 12 bases lying between them. CDR1 and CDR2 from the germline V gene are KGHSH and LQKENI. The CDR3 runs to 13 residues. The CDR3 is CASSPVSQGGYTF. CDR3 bases: TGTGCCAGCTCACCGGTCAGCCAAGGTGGCTACACCTTC.

The rearrangement uses TRBV20-1 and TRBJ2-7; 7 nucleotides match TRBD1. CDR1 is DFQATT and CDR2 is SNEGSKA in the germline V gene (reference sequence). The CDR3 length is 14 residues. Trimming cost V 3 bases and J 5 bases; bases outside gene matches: 10. This CDR3 is CSARLGQLTDEQYF. CDR3 nucleotide sequence: TGCAGTGCTAGGTTGGGACAGCTCACGGACGAGCAGTACTTC.

The chain uses TRBV29-1 and TRBJ2-5; the match to TRBD1 covers 7 bases. The CDR3 has 12 residues. Germline V gene data show CDR1 as SQVTM and CDR2 as ANQGSEA. V gave up 7 bases and J gave up 5 bases; unmatched junction bases: 7. CDR3 protein: CSAATGVETQYF. CDR3 bases: TGCAGCGCCGCAACAGGGGTGGAGACCCAGTACTTC.

The V gene is TRBV20-1, the J gene TRBJ1-2; D not certain. V shed 0 bases and J shed 2 bases, with 7 bases lying between them. CDR1 is DFQATT and CDR2 is SNEGSKA in the germline V gene (reference sequence). The CDR3 extends over 13 amino acids. The CDR3 DNA reads as TGCAGTGCTAGAGAGGATCGCAACTATGGCTACACCTTC. This sequence encodes CSAREDRNYGYTF.

V and J are TRBV19 and TRBJ1-1, with no clear D. CDR1 and CDR2 (germline): LNHDA, SQIVND (reference sequence). This CDR3 spans 16 amino acids. V was shortened by 5 bases and J by 1 base, with 17 bases between the two germline ends. The CDR3 DNA follows: TGTGCCAGTAGTGACCCAGGATATTCTAGGAACACTGAAGCTTTCTTT. Its protein product is CASSDPGYSRNTEAFF.

The rearrangement links TRBV27 to TRBJ1-5; D unresolved. The CDR3 covers 14 residues. Trimming removed 0 bases from V and 0 bases from J, with 3 bases in between. CDR1 is MNHEY, CDR2 SMNVEV, per germline (reference sequence). The CDR3 loop reads CASSLSPSNQPQHF. The CDR3 nucleotides read TGTGCCAGCAGTTTATCTCCTAGCAATCAGCCCCAGCATTTT.

The count of this clonotype is one. V usage is TRBV15 and J usage is TRBJ1-1; the D gene is possibly TRBD1 (5 bases). This CDR3 spans 13 amino acids. The germline V gene has CDR1 LNHNV and CDR2 YYDKDF (reference sequence). The V end was cut by 4 bases, the J end by 9 bases, with 15 bases between. CDR3 DNA: TGTGCCACCAGCATAAAGGCAGGGCCCCAAGCTTTCTTT. As protein: CATSIKAGPQAFF.

V and J are TRBV29-1 and TRBJ2-3, with D perhaps TRBD1 (6 bases). Per the germline V gene, CDR1 is SQVTM and CDR2 is ANQGSEA. With 7 bases removed from V and 0 bases from J, the gap between germline ends came to 11 bases. This CDR3 has 13 amino acids. CDR3 protein: CSEWTASTDTQYF. The CDR3 DNA reads as TGCAGCGAATGGACAGCTAGCACAGATACGCAGTATTTT.

V and J are TRBV25-1 and TRBJ2-3; D might be TRBD1 (6 bases). Germline V gene lookup returns CDR1 MGHDK and CDR2 SYGVNS. Trimming removed 1 base at V and 4 bases at J, with 15 bases between. CDR3 length: 16 residues. CDR3 DNA sequence: TGTGCCAGCAGTGAATCCCCCGTTGGGGGCGCAGATACGCAGTATTTT. This encodes CASSESPVGGADTQYF.

The V gene is TRBV30, the J gene TRBJ2-2; tentatively, D is TRBD2 (5 bases). This CDR3 is 15 amino acids long. Germline V CDR1 and CDR2: GTSNPN, SVGIG (reference sequence). The V gene lost 5 bases and the J gene lost 1 base, with 14 bases spanning the gap. CDR3 loop: CAWHRRLLNTGELFF. The DNA of the CDR3 is TGTGCCTGGCACCGGAGGCTTTTGAACACCGGGGAGCTGTTTTTT.

The J gene is TRBJ2-3, the V gene TRBV12-3 or TRBV12-4, with TRBD2 matching over 7 bases. This CDR3 region has 15 residues. V shed 5 bases and J 4 bases; nucleotides not matched to a gene: 9. CDR3 region: CASSLRLAVPDTQYF. The DNA for the CDR3 is TGTGCCAGCAGTCTCCGACTAGCAGTCCCAGATACGCAGTATTTT.

The CDR3 region has the DNA TGTGCCACCAGCCACGAGGAAGGGGAGCAGTACTTC. It encodes CATSHEEGEQYF. The chain is built from TRBV15 and TRBJ2-7; no reliable D call. The V gene lost 5 bases and the J gene lost 7 bases, with 12 bases spanning the gap. The CDR3 has 12 residues. Germline CDR1 reads LNHNV; CDR2 reads YYDKDF (reference sequence).

This sequence joins TRBV3-1 and TRBJ2-1, with TRBD2 identical over 8 bases. The V gene end was trimmed by 3 bases and the J gene end by 5 bases; junction bases not matched to a gene: 3. The CDR3 is made up of 14 amino acids. Germline V gene sequence: CDR1 LGHDT, CDR2 YNNKEL (reference sequence). The CDR3 region is CASSQGTRDNEQFF. CDR3 DNA sequence: TGTGCCAGCAGCCAGGGGACTAGAGACAATGAGCAGTTCTTC.

The chain combines TRBV27 with TRBJ1-1, with a tentative D call TRBD1 (5 bases). Trimming removed 5 bases from V and 0 bases from J, with 13 bases in between. The CDR3 has 15 residues. Per the germline V gene, CDR1 is MNHEY and CDR2 is SMNVEV (reference sequence). The CDR3 reads CASSPWGEVNTEAFF. DNA of the CDR3: TGTGCCAGCAGTCCCTGGGGGGAAGTGAACACTGAAGCTTTCTTT.

V and J are TRBV12-5 and TRBJ2-5; D is perhaps TRBD2 (5 bases). The V end was cut by 6 bases, the J end by 1 base, with 15 bases between. Germline V gene sequence: CDR1 LGHNT, CDR2 FRNRAP. The CDR3 loop spans 15 amino acids. The CDR3 nucleotides are TGTGCTAGTGGCCCACTGCTGGGGAGCCAAGAGACCCAGTACTTC. Its protein product is CASGPLLGSQETQYF.

The chain combines TRBV19 with TRBJ2-2, with TRBD1 matching over 9 bases. The CDR3 runs to 14 residues. Germline CDR1 is LNHDA and CDR2 is SQIVND (reference sequence). Losses at the gene ends were 1 base for V and 6 bases for J; bases not matched to a gene: 0. The CDR3, as DNA: TGTGCCAGTAGTATAGGACAGGGGGCCGGGGAGCTGTTTTTT. It translates to CASSIGQGAGELFF.

V and J are TRBV2 and TRBJ1-1; D possibly corresponds to TRBD1 (6 bases). Germline CDR1 and CDR2: SNHLY and FYNNEI. Trimming left V 4 bases short and J 3 bases short, with 15 bases between. The CDR3 is 15 residues long. The CDR3 loop is CASSAIDRMDTEAFF. The CDR3 DNA follows: TGTGCCAGCAGTGCTATTGACAGGATGGACACTGAAGCTTTCTTT.

The chain uses TRBV18 and TRBJ1-1, with D possibly TRBD1 on 5 matching bases. The length of the CDR3 is 14 residues. Germline assignment: CDR1 KGHSH and CDR2 LQKENI. V was cut by 2 bases and J by 5 bases, with 12 bases left in between. The DNA for the CDR3 is TGTGCCAGCTCACCAATGGGGGTCGGAACTGAAGCTTTCTTT. This sequence encodes CASSPMGVGTEAFF.

The chain couples TRBV2 to TRBJ2-7, with TRBD1 matching 9 bases. The CDR3 covers 14 residues. Germline V gene sequence: CDR1 SNHLY, CDR2 FYNNEI. V lost 8 bases to trimming and J lost 6 bases; unmatched junction nucleotides: 11. This CDR3 is CASSRVQGAGEQYV. The CDR3 DNA sequence: TGTGCCAGCTCCCGGGTACAGGGGGCGGGCGAGCAGTACGTC.

The rearrangement links TRBV7-2 to TRBJ2-4; 8 bases map to TRBD2. With V trimmed by 5 bases and J by 6 bases, 12 bases remained unmatched. The CDR3 length is 16 residues. Germline CDR1 reads SGHTA; CDR2 reads FQGNSA. The CDR3 sequence: CASSPGLAPGGNIQYF. The DNA of the CDR3 is TGTGCCAGCAGCCCAGGACTAGCCCCTGGAGGAAACATTCAGTACTTC.

The chain joins TRBV29-1 to TRBJ2-5; 9 bases agree with TRBD2. Germline CDR1 SQVTM, CDR2 ANQGSEA. This CDR3 is 12 amino acids long. The junction had 2 bases not matched to a gene; V was cut back by 4 bases and J by 5 bases. The CDR3 nucleotides read TGCAGCGTTGGGACTAGCGTTGAGACCCAGTACTTC. It codes for CSVGTSVETQYF.

The genes are TRBV15 and TRBJ2-7; TRBD2 is a possible D gene (6 bases). V lost 2 bases, J lost 5 bases, and 10 bases lay in between. Germline lookup yields CDR1 LNHNV and CDR2 YYDKDF (reference sequence). The CDR3 contains 13 residues. The CDR3 nucleotides read TGTGCCACCAGCAGACCCCCGGGGGACGAGCAGTACTTC. Translated: CATSRPPGDEQYF. The complete variable domain, with remaining parts taken from reference TRBV15 and TRBJ2-7, reads DAMVIQNPRYQVTQFGKPVTLSCSQTLNHNVMYWYQQKSSQAPKLLFHYYDKDFNNEADTPDNFQSRRPNTSFCFLDIRSPGLGDTAMYLCATSRPPGDEQYFGPGTRLTVT.

The chain links TRBV25-1 to TRBJ2-1; D unclear. The germline V gene encodes CDR1 MGHDK and CDR2 SYGVNS. The CDR3 extends over 13 amino acids. V was shortened by 7 bases and J by 8 bases, with 15 bases between the two germline ends. The CDR3 region has the DNA TGTGCCAGCATTCGTTATCTAGGCGATGAGCAGTTCTTC. This gives the protein CASIRYLGDEQFF.

This chain uses TRBV20-1 with TRBJ1-1, with D maybe TRBD1 (6 bases). This CDR3 is built from 11 residues. V lost 7 bases and J 3 bases, leaving 9 bases between the germline ends. The V gene's germline CDR1 is DFQATT and CDR2 SNEGSKA (reference sequence). Here the CDR3 reads CSVRGDTEAFF. The CDR3 DNA reads TGCAGTGTTAGGGGGGACACTGAAGCTTTCTTT.

The gene calls are TRBV27 and TRBJ2-3; TRBD1 or TRBD2 may be the D gene (6 bases each). Per the germline V gene, CDR1 is MNHEY and CDR2 is SMNVEV (reference sequence). Trimming took 7 bases from V and 3 from J, leaving 11 bases between them. This CDR3 has 13 residues. The CDR3: CASNRGVTDTQYF. CDR3 coding DNA: TGTGCCAGCAATAGGGGGGTGACAGATACGCAGTATTTT.

This chain links TRBV9 with TRBJ1-6; 8 bases map to TRBD1. Germline V gene lookup returns CDR1 SGDLS and CDR2 YYNGEE. The CDR3 loop spans 15 amino acids. With V trimmed by 4 bases and J by 10 bases, 10 bases remained unmatched. The CDR3 here is CASSTQGVSISPLHF. CDR3 in DNA: TGTGCCAGCAGCACACAGGGGGTCTCTATCTCACCCCTCCACTTT.

The chain uses TRBV3-1 and TRBJ2-1; weak D call: TRBD2 (6 bases). The CDR3 loop spans 14 amino acids. Germline CDR1 LGHDT, CDR2 YNNKEL (reference sequence). V lost 2 bases and J 10 bases, leaving 15 bases between the germline ends. Written as DNA, the CDR3 is TGTGCCAGCAGCCAATCCGGGGTCGGGGGAGAGCAGTTCTTC. Amino acid sequence: CASSQSGVGGEQFF.

The chain links TRBV20-1 to TRBJ1-1; D unresolved. Deletions cut 0 bases from V and 1 base from J, with 18 bases between. Germline values: CDR1 DFQATT, CDR2 SNEGSKA (reference sequence). The CDR3 has 17 amino acids. The CDR3 DNA is TGCAGTGCTAGAGATCCCTACAGTGTCAGCTCGAACACTGAAGCTTTCTTT. Translating gives CSARDPYSVSSNTEAFF.